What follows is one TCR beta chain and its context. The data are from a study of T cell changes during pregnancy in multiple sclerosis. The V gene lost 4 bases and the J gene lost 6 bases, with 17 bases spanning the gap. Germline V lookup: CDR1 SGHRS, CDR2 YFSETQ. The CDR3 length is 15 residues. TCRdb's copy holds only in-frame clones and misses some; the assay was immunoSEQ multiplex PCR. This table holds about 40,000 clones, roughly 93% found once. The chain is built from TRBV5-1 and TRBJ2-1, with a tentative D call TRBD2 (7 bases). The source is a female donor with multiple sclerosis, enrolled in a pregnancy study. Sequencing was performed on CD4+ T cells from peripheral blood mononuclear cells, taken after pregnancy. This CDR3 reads CASSRDKGGSNEQFF. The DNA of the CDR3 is TGCGCCAGCAGCAGGGATAAGGGGGGGAGCAATGAGCAGTTCTTC.